Shown below are 26 T cell receptor beta chains from a single sample sequenced in a study of shared clonotypes between healthy human individuals. TCRdb's copy holds only in-frame clones and misses some; the assay was immunoSEQ multiplex PCR. The sample comprises 550,000 to 800,000 clones, over 65% of which are singletons, and under 2% rests with the top ten. Material: memory CD4+ T cells sorted from blood. The sample's subset: CD45RA-negative fraction. The receptors originated from a woman between 25 and 40 years old in good health.

The chain links TRBV19 to TRBJ2-1; TRBD2 aligns across 11 bases. The CDR3 spans 14 residues. V shed 4 bases, J shed 5 bases, and the junction held 1 base outside the gene matches. Per germline, CDR1 LNHDA and CDR2 SQIVND (reference sequence). For the CDR3, the DNA is TGTGCCAGTAGTAGGGGACTAGCGGACAATGAGCAGTTCTTC. Translating it yields CASSRGLADNEQFF.

J is TRBJ1-1 and V is TRBV18; D is perhaps TRBD1 (5 bases). Germline V gene data show CDR1 as KGHSH and CDR2 as LQKENI. V was trimmed by 2 bases and J by 1 base, leaving 20 bases between them. The CDR3 length is 18 residues. The CDR3: CASSPVRQRGGENTEAFF. In DNA, the CDR3 is TGTGCCAGCTCACCAGTCCGGCAGCGTGGAGGGGAGAACACTGAAGCTTTCTTT.

V usage is TRBV19 and J usage is TRBJ1-2; a weak D match, TRBD1 (6 bases). The CDR3 loop spans 14 amino acids. V gave up 0 bases and J gave up 6 bases, with 11 bases separating them. Germline-derived CDR1 and CDR2 are LNHDA and SQIVND (reference sequence). For the CDR3, the DNA is TGTGCCAGTAGTATAGATCAGGGGCGTGATGGCTACACCTTC. This encodes CASSIDQGRDGYTF.

The chain couples TRBV2 to TRBJ2-5; D gene ambiguous. The germline V gene encodes CDR1 SNHLY and CDR2 FYNNEI. V lost 3 bases and J lost 4, with 6 bases in between. The length of the CDR3 is 12 residues. CDR3 nucleotides: TGTGCCAGCAGTGACCCGTTAGAGACCCAGTACTTC. This gives the protein CASSDPLETQYF.

The genes are TRBV5-4 and TRBJ2-7; no firm D call. Germline-derived CDR1 and CDR2 are SGHNT and YYREEE (reference sequence). This CDR3 is 14 amino acids long. Trimming shortened V by 5 bases and J by 0 bases, and 12 bases separated the two germline ends. The CDR3 sequence is CASRSDSNSYEQYF. The CDR3 nucleotides are TGTGCCAGCAGAAGCGACTCAAACTCCTACGAGCAGTACTTC. The complete variable domain, with remaining parts taken from reference TRBV5-4 and TRBJ2-7, reads ETGVTQSPTHLIKTRGQQVTLRCSSQSGHNTVSWYQQALGQGPQFIFQYYREEENGRGNFPPRFSGLQFPNYSSELNVNALELDDSALYLCASRSDSNSYEQYFGPGTRLTVT.

The chain has TRBV28 and TRBJ2-1, with no clear D. CDR3 length: 15 amino acids. V shed 5 bases and J shed 6 bases, with 17 bases lying between them. The germline CDR1 and CDR2 sequences are MDHEN and SYDVKM. The CDR3 nucleotides read TGTGCCAGCAGTGCCAGGAGTGGCGCCGGCAATGAGCAGTTCTTC. Its translation: CASSARSGAGNEQFF.

J is TRBJ2-5 and V is TRBV11-2; no firm D call. The CDR3 is made up of 13 amino acids. V was clipped by 1 base and J by 3 bases, with 6 bases between them. The germline CDR1 and CDR2 sequences are SGHAT and FQNNGV. CDR3 loop: CASSLVSEETQYF. CDR3 DNA: TGTGCCAGCAGCTTAGTCAGCGAAGAGACCCAGTACTTC.

This clone has just a few counts. The chain is built from TRBV6-5 and TRBJ2-3, with a tentative D call TRBD2 (5 bases). This CDR3 region has 14 residues. The germline CDR1 and CDR2 sequences are MNHEY and SVGAGI. V was pared by 1 base and J by 0 bases, with 5 bases between. This chain's CDR3 is CASSYLASTDTQYF. CDR3 nucleotide sequence: TGTGCCAGCAGTTACTTAGCGAGCACAGATACGCAGTATTTT.

The chain combines TRBV28 with TRBJ1-5; TRBD1 matches 9 bases. The CDR3 runs 15 residues. Germline lookup yields CDR1 MDHEN and CDR2 SYDVKM. The V gene end was trimmed by 3 bases and the J gene end by 5 bases; junction bases not matched to a gene: 5. CDR3 nucleotide sequence: TGTGCCAGCAGTTTTGAACAGGGGGCGTATCAGCCCCAGCATTTT. Its protein product is CASSFEQGAYQPQHF.

The chain has TRBV6-1 and TRBJ1-1; 7 positions match TRBD1. Per germline, CDR1 MNHNS and CDR2 SASEGT. This CDR3 region has 17 residues. V shed 2 bases, J shed 1 base, and the junction held 10 bases outside the gene matches. The CDR3 here is CASSEPGQRTPNTEAFF. CDR3 nucleotides: TGTGCCAGCAGTGAACCGGGACAGAGAACTCCGAACACTGAAGCTTTCTTT.

This clone was seen more than once but under ten times. The chain employs TRBV5-8 and TRBJ1-4, with D unresolved. Trimming took off 5 bases at V and 0 bases at J, with 14 bases between the two ends. Germline V gene sequence: CDR1 SGHTS, CDR2 YDEGEE. CDR3 length: 16 amino acids. This CDR3 is CASSFGQSATNEKLFF. The CDR3, as DNA: TGTGCCAGCAGTTTTGGGCAGAGTGCAACTAATGAAAAACTGTTTTTT.

This clone was seen a few times. The chain carries TRBV5-6 and TRBJ1-2; 8 bases agree with TRBD1. The V and J ends lost 2 bases and 3 bases, in that order; junction bases with no gene match: 3. CDR3 length: 14 residues. The germline V gene has CDR1 SGHDT and CDR2 YYEEEE. The CDR3 loop is CASSFAGQDYGYTF. CDR3 sequence (DNA): TGTGCCAGCAGCTTCGCGGGACAGGACTATGGCTACACCTTC.

With regard to this clone: A much more abundant neighbour one base away suggests this may be a read error. This same CDR3 is encoded by further DNA sequences in the sample. The chain links TRBV7-2 to TRBJ1-1; 8 bases are shared with TRBD1. Germline V lookup: CDR1 SGHTA, CDR2 FQGNSA. This CDR3 has 13 residues. Trimming cost V 4 bases and J 4 bases; bases outside gene matches: 2. CDR3 region: CASSSQGGTEAFF. CDR3 coding DNA: TGTGCCAGCAGCTCACAGGGGGGCACTGAAGCTTTCTTT.

The V call is TRBV5-4, the J call TRBJ2-7; no clear D gene. V was clipped by 3 bases and J by 6 bases, with 13 bases between them. Looked up from germline, CDR1 is SGHNT and CDR2 is YYREEE (reference sequence). The CDR3 loop spans 13 amino acids. This CDR3 reads CASSSPRSGEQYF. The CDR3 DNA is TGTGCCAGCAGCTCACCCCGTTCGGGCGAGCAGTACTTC.

The rearrangement links TRBV19 to TRBJ1-4; weak D call: TRBD1 (6 bases). Germline lookup yields CDR1 LNHDA and CDR2 SQIVND (reference sequence). The CDR3 consists of 15 residues. The ends were cut back, 5 bases at V and 4 bases at J, with 14 bases in the middle. The CDR3 DNA reads TGTGCCAGTAGTGCCTCAGGGGCGTTTAATGAAAAACTGTTTTTT. It codes for CASSASGAFNEKLFF.

The DNA for the CDR3 is TGTGCCAGCAGTTTGGTCCTGGGACAGGGGATTTTGGAGACCCAGTACTTC. As protein: CASSLVLGQGILETQYF. The J gene is TRBJ2-5, the V gene TRBV28; 10 nucleotides match TRBD1. Trimming cost V 3 bases and J 5 bases; bases outside gene matches: 12. CDR1 is MDHEN and CDR2 is SYDVKM in the germline V gene. There are 17 residues in the CDR3. Filled out from reference TRBV28 and TRBJ2-5, the complete variable domain reads DVKVTQSSRYLVKRTGEKVFLECVQDMDHENMFWYRQDPGLGLRLIYFSYDVKMKEKGDIPEGYSVSREKKERFSLILESASTNQTSMYLCASSLVLGQGILETQYFGPGTRLLVL.

CDR3 in DNA: TGTGCCAGCAGTGAAGAACGGGCAACTAATGAAAAACTGTTTTTT. Its translation is CASSEERATNEKLFF. The genes are TRBV2 and TRBJ1-4; no reliable D call. The ends were cut back, 1 base at V and 0 bases at J, with 6 bases in the middle. The CDR3 is made up of 15 amino acids. Germline assignment: CDR1 SNHLY and CDR2 FYNNEI.

The chain employs TRBV2 and TRBJ2-7, with D perhaps TRBD1 (6 bases). This CDR3 is 14 amino acids long. The ends were cut back, 4 bases at V and 0 bases at J, with 10 bases in the middle. Germline V gene data show CDR1 as SNHLY and CDR2 as FYNNEI. DNA for the CDR3: TGTGCCAGCAGTGGGCAGGGGCACTCCTACGAGCAGTACTTC. Translating it yields CASSGQGHSYEQYF.

The rearrangement joins TRBV4-1 to TRBJ2-7; 10 bases match TRBD2. Germline V CDR1 and CDR2: MGHRA, YSYEKL. The V and J ends lost 4 bases and 3 bases, in that order; junction bases with no gene match: 12. There are 17 residues in the CDR3. CDR3 sequence: CASSPPLAGVRVYEQYF. The DNA of the CDR3 is TGCGCCAGCAGCCCCCCTCTAGCGGGAGTCAGGGTCTACGAGCAGTACTTC.

The chain recombines TRBV30 with TRBJ2-7; TRBD2 might be the D (7 bases). The V end was cut by 4 bases, the J end by 3 bases, with 16 bases between. CDR1 and CDR2 from the germline V gene are GTSNPN and SVGIG (reference sequence). The CDR3 spans 14 residues. This CDR3 is CAWTGGLRHYEQYF. CDR3 nucleotides: TGTGCCTGGACGGGGGGCCTTCGACACTACGAGCAGTACTTC.

This clone was counted ten times or more. The rearrangement links TRBV4-1 to TRBJ1-6, with D maybe TRBD1 (5 bases). Germline-derived CDR1 and CDR2 are MGHRA and YSYEKL. The length of the CDR3 is 21 residues. V lost 2 bases and J lost 4, with 27 bases in between. The CDR3 sequence is CASSQNLFRRGTEDYNSPLHF. The CDR3 DNA is TGCGCCAGCAGCCAAAACCTTTTTCGAAGGGGAACCGAGGATTATAATTCACCCCTCCACTTT.

J is TRBJ2-2 and V is TRBV11-2; TRBD2 agrees at 9 bases. CDR3 length: 16 residues. After removal of 5 bases from V and 6 bases from J, the junction contained 10 bases not matched to a gene. Germline-derived CDR1 and CDR2 are SGHAT and FQNNGV. CDR3 residues: CASSLIAGVDAGELFF. Written as DNA, the CDR3 is TGTGCCAGCAGCCTTATAGCGGGAGTCGATGCCGGGGAGCTGTTTTTT. The complete variable domain, with remaining parts taken from reference TRBV11-2 and TRBJ2-2, reads EAGVAQSPRYKIIEKRQSVAFWCNPISGHATLYWYQQILGQGPKLLIQFQNNGVVDDSQLPKDRFSAERLKGVDSTLKIQPAKLEDSAVYLCASSLIAGVDAGELFFGEGSRLTVL.

In its sample, this clone was seen many times. The CDR3 protein is CASSPRTDSTGELFF. The DNA of the CDR3 is TGTGCCAGCAGTCCCCGGACTGACAGCACCGGGGAGCTGTTTTTT. The chain links TRBV28 to TRBJ2-2; D may correspond to TRBD1 or TRBD2 (5 bases each). Germline lookup yields CDR1 MDHEN and CDR2 SYDVKM. V lost 5 bases and J lost 4, with 14 bases in between. The CDR3 extends over 15 amino acids. The full variable domain, in which reference TRBV28 and TRBJ2-2 provide the parts outside the CDR3, is DVKVTQSSRYLVKRTGEKVFLECVQDMDHENMFWYRQDPGLGLRLIYFSYDVKMKEKGDIPEGYSVSREKKERFSLILESASTNQTSMYLCASSPRTDSTGELFFGEGSRLTVL.

This clone was recorded only once. The gene calls are TRBV5-4 and TRBJ2-7; TRBD2 matches at 15 bases. The CDR3 is made up of 17 amino acids. V trimming: 4 bases; J trimming: 2 bases; junction bases outside the gene matches: 7. Germline V gene data show CDR1 as SGHNT and CDR2 as YYREEE (reference sequence). CDR3 DNA sequence: TGTGCCAGCAGCCACGGGACTAGCGGGAGGTCCGCCTACGAGCAGTACTTC. It specifies CASSHGTSGRSAYEQYF.

This clone came up many times. This chain uses TRBV5-1 with TRBJ2-2, with 7 bases fitting TRBD1. Trimming removed 6 bases from V and 0 bases from J; junction bases left unmatched: 2. The CDR3 consists of 14 residues. CDR1 SGHRS and CDR2 YFSETQ come from the germline V gene. For the CDR3, the DNA is TGCGCCAGCATAGGGGGCGCGAACACCGGGGAGCTGTTTTTT. It is translated as CASIGGANTGELFF.

The J gene is TRBJ2-5, the V gene TRBV18, with D possibly being TRBD1 (7 bases). With 3 bases removed from V and 1 base from J, the gap between germline ends came to 12 bases. The CDR3 totals 15 residues. Germline lookup yields CDR1 KGHSH and CDR2 LQKENI. The CDR3 protein is CASSPQGGGQETQYF. CDR3 DNA sequence: TGTGCCAGCTCACCTCAGGGGGGTGGCCAAGAGACCCAGTACTTC.